Listed here are 22 T cell receptor beta chains from one sample, sequenced in a study of OX40 agonist ivuxolimab in advanced cancers. Assay: immunoSEQ multiplex PCR; the TCRdb copy retains only in-frame clones and omits some. The sample includes about 58,000 clones, 80% to 90% of them seen just once. Sequencing was performed on CD4+ or CD8+ T cells sorted from blood, taken in a trial of the OX40 agonist ivuxolimab. These receptor sequences come from an adult with an advanced solid tumor such as melanoma, head and neck, liver or kidney cancer.

The genes are TRBV18 and TRBJ1-5; no clear D. The V gene's germline CDR1 is KGHSH and CDR2 LQKENI. Trimming cost V 5 bases and J 0 bases, with 8 bases left between them. The CDR3 totals 14 residues. In DNA form, the CDR3 reads TGTGCCAGCTCATTCGACATTAGCAATCAGCCCCAGCATTTT. Protein: CASSFDISNQPQHF.

V gene TRBV4-2 combines with J gene TRBJ2-1; 10 bases are shared with TRBD2. The CDR3 is 16 amino acids. V was pared by 4 bases and J by 7 bases, with 10 bases of the junction left unmatched. The germline V gene has CDR1 LGHNA and CDR2 YNFKEQ. CDR3 region: CASSPGSGRAVNEQFF. For the CDR3, the DNA is TGTGCCAGCAGCCCCGGAAGCGGGAGGGCCGTGAATGAGCAGTTCTTC.

This clone appeared a few times. V is TRBV30 and J is TRBJ2-7; D not resolved. The germline V gene has CDR1 GTSNPN and CDR2 SVGIG (reference sequence). Trimming removed 0 bases at V and 7 bases at J, with 10 bases between. CDR3 length: 12 residues. This CDR3 is CAWSVTEREQYF. In DNA, the CDR3 is TGTGCCTGGAGTGTAACCGAGAGGGAGCAGTACTTC.

This chain links TRBV7-3 with TRBJ2-1; D unclear. CDR3 length: 16 amino acids. Trimming shortened V by 3 bases and J by 0 bases, and 12 bases separated the two germline ends. Germline V gene sequence: CDR1 SGHTA, CDR2 FQGTGA. The CDR3 protein is CASSLRGPHSYNEQFF. The CDR3 bases are TGTGCCAGCAGCTTGCGAGGCCCCCACTCCTACAATGAGCAGTTCTTC.

The chain uses TRBV21-1 and TRBJ1-4; TRBD1, the table's D call, was not compared with the DNA. TRBV21-1 is termed a pseudogene. This CDR3 comprises 16 residues. In nucleotides, the CDR3 is TGTGCCAGCAGCAAACTAGGCGGACAGGGAGAAGAAAAACTGTTTTTT. It is translated as CASSKLGGQGEEKLFF.

The chain combines TRBV6-1 with TRBJ2-7; D assignment may be TRBD1 or TRBD2 (5 bases each). The V gene lost 4 bases and the J gene lost 4 bases, with 11 bases spanning the gap. This CDR3 has 13 amino acids. Germline CDR1 MNHNS, CDR2 SASEGT. The CDR3 region has the DNA TGTGCCAGCAGTGTGGGAGAGGGGTACGAGCAGTACGTC. This encodes CASSVGEGYEQYV.

The gene calls are TRBV2 and TRBJ2-5, with a tentative D call TRBD2 (6 bases). Trimming took off 8 bases at V and 4 bases at J, with 14 bases between the two ends. The germline gives CDR1 SNHLY, CDR2 FYNNEI. This CDR3 has 13 residues. The CDR3 bases are TGTGCCAGCGGCGAAGGAGGGGCAGAGACCCAGTACTTC. Its protein product is CASGEGGAETQYF.

This clone was detected once. V and J are TRBV7-6 and TRBJ1-3; possible D gene TRBD1, 5 bases. Germline lookup yields CDR1 SGHVS and CDR2 FNYEAQ. Trimming removed 5 bases from V and 6 bases from J, with 14 bases in between. The CDR3 runs to 14 residues. CDR3 DNA sequence: TGTGCCAGCAGCCCAAGACAGCCTCTAAACACCATATATTTT. Protein: CASSPRQPLNTIYF.

This clone was observed a single time. The CDR3 region has the DNA TGTGCCAGCAGCAAACGATCACCGGAACGACAAGAGACCCAGTACTTC. Protein: CASSKRSPERQETQYF. The V and J genes are TRBV21-1 and TRBJ2-5. TRBV21-1 is a listed pseudogene. CDR3 length: 16 amino acids.

The chain is built from TRBV6-6 and TRBJ1-2; D unclear. Germline V lookup: CDR1 MNHNY, CDR2 SVGAGI (reference sequence). V was trimmed by 0 bases and J by 7 bases, leaving 6 bases between them. The CDR3 length is 12 residues. The CDR3 sequence is CASSYSGIGYTF. The CDR3 DNA reads TGTGCCAGCAGTTACTCCGGGATTGGCTACACCTTC.

The gene calls are TRBV7-3 and TRBJ2-7; D possibly corresponds to TRBD2 (6 bases). Trimming took off 5 bases at V and 10 bases at J, with 21 bases between the two ends. The CDR3 runs to 14 residues. Germline CDR1 is SGHTA and CDR2 is FQGTGA. The CDR3 DNA reads as TGTGCCAGCAGCCCCGGAACTAGCAGTAGCGAACAGTACTTC. Its translation is CASSPGTSSSEQYF.

This clone was seen just once. CDR3 region: CASKHPSYEQYV. DNA for the CDR3: TGCGCCAGCAAACACCCTTCCTACGAGCAGTACGTC. The rearrangement uses TRBV4-1 and TRBJ2-7, with no clear D. Germline loops: CDR1 MGHRA, CDR2 YSYEKL. This CDR3 comprises 12 residues. Between the trimmed V and J ends, which lost 7 bases and 1 base, there was a span of 8 bases.

The V gene is TRBV5-6, the J gene TRBJ2-1; 12 nucleotides agree with TRBD2. V lost 6 bases to trimming and J lost 10 bases; unmatched junction nucleotides: 14. CDR1 is SGHDT and CDR2 is YYEEEE in the germline V gene. The CDR3 covers 16 residues. CDR3 in amino acids: CASKSSSGRAYFEQFF. In DNA, the CDR3 is TGTGCCAGCAAATCATCTAGCGGGAGGGCCTATTTCGAGCAGTTCTTC. Variable domain in full (rest from reference TRBV5-6 and TRBJ2-1): DAGVTQSPTHLIKTRGQQVTLRCSPKSGHDTVSWYQQALGQGPQFIFQYYEEEERQRGNFPDRFSGHQFPNYSSELNVNALLLGDSALYLCASKSSSGRAYFEQFFGPGTRLTVL.

CDR3 sequence reads: CASSSGLAGQETQYF. The CDR3 DNA is TGTGCCAGCAGTTCTGGACTAGCGGGGCAAGAGACCCAGTACTTC. The V call is TRBV6-5, the J call TRBJ2-5, with 12 positions matching TRBD2. After removal of 4 bases from V and 2 bases from J, the junction contained 2 bases not matched to a gene. The CDR3 length is 15 residues. Germline CDR1 and CDR2: MNHEY and SVGAGI.

The chain employs TRBV10-3 and TRBJ1-6; the D gene is possibly TRBD1 (5 bases). The V end lost 7 bases, the J end lost 10 bases, and 14 bases lay between the germline ends. Germline values: CDR1 ENHRY, CDR2 SYGVKD. The CDR3 is 13 amino acids. The CDR3 bases are TGTGCCATCAATTCCGCAGGGAAGTCACCCCTCCACTTT. Translating it yields CAINSAGKSPLHF.

This rearrangement joins TRBV13 to TRBJ2-1; D is uncertain. The length of the CDR3 is 13 residues. The germline V gene encodes CDR1 PRHDT and CDR2 FYEKMQ (reference sequence). V lost 0 bases and J lost 7, with 7 bases in between. The CDR3 here is CASSLGAGNEQFF. The CDR3 DNA reads as TGTGCCAGCAGCTTAGGAGCTGGAAATGAGCAGTTCTTC.

This clone was seen only once. The gene calls are TRBV5-3 and TRBJ2-5, with D possibly matching TRBD1 (6 bases). TRBV5-3 is sorted into the ORF group, with uncertain function. The CDR3 consists of 14 residues. The ends were cut back, 4 bases at V and 2 bases at J, with 12 bases in the middle. The CDR3 reads CARSTDRRQETQYF. CDR3 DNA sequence: TGTGCCAGAAGCACCGACAGGCGACAAGAGACCCAGTACTTC.

Note on this clone: A read error may produce the germline difference seen at one junction end. Other DNA variants within this sample encode the same CDR3. The gene calls are TRBV13 and TRBJ2-5; D call uncertain. The CDR3 totals 13 residues. In germline, CDR1 is PRHDT, CDR2 FYEKMQ (reference sequence). CDR3 DNA: TGCGCCAGCAGCTCTACCTTACAAGAGACCCAGTACTTC. Its translation is CASSSTLQETQYF.

This rearrangement joins TRBV11-3 to TRBJ2-3; TRBD2 agrees at 13 bases. The germline V gene encodes CDR1 SGHNT and CDR2 YENEEA. Trimming removed 5 bases from V and 5 bases from J; junction bases left unmatched: 7. The length of the CDR3 is 16 residues. In DNA form, the CDR3 reads TGTGCCAGCAGCACCCGACTAGCGGGAGGTGAAGATACGCAGTATTTT. It yields the protein CASSTRLAGGEDTQYF.

This clone was detected only a few times. The chain has TRBV2 and TRBJ1-4; no reliable D call. The CDR3 has 13 amino acids. Trimming removed 3 bases at V and 6 bases at J, with 8 bases between. The germline V gene encodes CDR1 SNHLY and CDR2 FYNNEI. CDR3 nucleotides: TGTGCCAGCAGTGACGAGAGGGATGAAAAACTGTTTTTT. This gives the protein CASSDERDEKLFF. The full variable domain, with the rest looked up from reference TRBV2 and TRBJ1-4, is EPEVTQTPSHQVTQMGQEVILRCVPISNHLYFYWYRQILGQKVEFLVSFYNNEISEKSEIFDDQFSVERPDGSNFTLKIRSTKLEDSAMYFCASSDERDEKLFFGSGTQLSVL.

The V gene is TRBV5-1, the J gene TRBJ1-2; possible D gene TRBD1, 6 bases. The CDR3 has 15 amino acids. Trimming removed 0 bases at V and 4 bases at J, with 13 bases between. Germline CDR1 and CDR2: SGHRS and YFSETQ. The CDR3 region has the DNA TGCGCCAGCAGCTTGGTGGGGGGCGCATCCTATGGCTACACCTTC. Translation gives CASSLVGGASYGYTF.

The chain combines TRBV5-1 with TRBJ1-2; tentatively, D is TRBD1 (6 bases). V was clipped by 5 bases and J by 3 bases, with 11 bases between them. Looked up from germline, CDR1 is SGHRS and CDR2 is YFSETQ. This CDR3 spans 13 amino acids. CDR3 sequence (DNA): TGCGCCAGCAGTAGGGACACCGACTATGGCTACACCTTC. It is translated as CASSRDTDYGYTF.